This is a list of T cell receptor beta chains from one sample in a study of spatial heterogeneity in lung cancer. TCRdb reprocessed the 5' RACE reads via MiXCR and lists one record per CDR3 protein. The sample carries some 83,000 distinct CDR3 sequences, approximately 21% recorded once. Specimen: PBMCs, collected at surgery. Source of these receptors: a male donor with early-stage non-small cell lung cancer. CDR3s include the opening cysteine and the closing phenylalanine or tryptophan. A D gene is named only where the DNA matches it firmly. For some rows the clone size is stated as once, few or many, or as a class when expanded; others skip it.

CDR3: CASSEEGPYGYTF
DNA: TGTGCCAGCAGTGAGGAGGGGCCCTATGGCTACACCTTC
D: .
size: few
J: TRBJ1-2
V: TRBV25-1

CDR3: CSVGQGKGETQYF
DNA: TGCAGCGTTGGCCAGGGAAAGGGAGAGACCCAGTACTTC
D: .
size: few
J: TRBJ2-5
V: TRBV29-1

CDR3: CASRSTVSNYGYTF
DNA: TGTGCCAGCAGATCGACAGTTTCTAACTATGGCTACACCTTC
D: .
size: .
J: TRBJ1-2
V: TRBV2

CDR3: CASSPRESQWNEKLFF
DNA: TGTGCCAGCTCACCTAGGGAATCCCAGTGGAATGAAAAACTGTTTTTT
D: .
size: few
J: TRBJ1-4
V: TRBV18

CDR3: CASSPPPQGGEQFF
DNA: TGTGCCAGCTCACCACCGCCCCAGGGGGGTGAGCAGTTCTTC
D: .
size: many
J: TRBJ2-1
V: TRBV18

CDR3: CASSPWDTSYNEQFF
DNA: TGTGCCAGCAGCCCCTGGGACACCTCCTACAATGAGCAGTTCTTC
D: .
size: few
J: TRBJ2-1
V: TRBV7-8

CDR3: CASSEGQVFETWPEAFF
DNA: TGTGCCAGCAGTGAGGGACAGGTCTTTGAAACTTGGCCTGAAGCTTTCTTT
D: TRBD1
size: few
J: TRBJ1-1
V: TRBV6-1

CDR3: CASSLLGRDTEAFF
DNA: TGTGCCAGCAGCCTCCTGGGCAGGGACACTGAAGCTTTCTTT
D: .
size: few
J: TRBJ1-1
V: TRBV7-8

CDR3: CASSPTGGLPGELFF
DNA: TGTGCCAGCAGCCCAACAGGGGGCCTCCCCGGGGAGCTGTTTTTT
D: TRBD1
size: few
J: TRBJ2-2
V: TRBV7-3

CDR3: CASTLCWDRPYEQYF
DNA: TGTGCCAGCACCCTTTGCTGGGACAGGCCCTACGAGCAGTACTTC
D: .
size: few
J: TRBJ2-7
V: TRBV21-1

CDR3: CASSHYRDTEAFF
DNA: TGCGCCAGCAGCCATTACAGGGACACTGAAGCTTTCTTT
D: .
size: few
J: TRBJ1-1
V: TRBV4-1

CDR3: CASSHPNSLDEQYF
DNA: TGTGCCAGCAGCCACCCCAACTCCCTCGACGAGCAGTACTTC
D: .
size: many
J: TRBJ2-7
V: TRBV4-2

CDR3: CASSLGGTTGNTIYF
DNA: TGTGCCAGCAGCTTAGGGGGGACAACTGGAAACACCATATATTTT
D: .
size: few
J: TRBJ1-3
V: TRBV7-9

CDR3: CASSPVAAGVLTF
DNA: TGTGCCAGCAGCCCCGTGGCAGCTGGTGTCCTGACTTTC
D: .
size: few
J: TRBJ2-6
V: TRBV12-3/TRBV12-4

CDR3: CASSLVRESTEAFF
DNA: TGTGCCAGCAGTTTAGTCAGGGAATCCACTGAAGCTTTCTTT
D: .
size: few
J: TRBJ1-1
V: TRBV28

CDR3: CASTTWSGAGELFF
DNA: TGTGCCAGCACAACTTGGTCGGGGGCCGGGGAGCTGTTTTTT
D: .
size: .
J: TRBJ2-2
V: TRBV6-5

CDR3: CASSQDLRVAGNEQYF
DNA: TGTGCCAGCAGCCAAGATCTGAGGGTAGCGGGGAACGAGCAGTACTTC
D: TRBD2
size: .
J: TRBJ2-7
V: TRBV4-2

CDR3: CASRLPLEVGEQFF
DNA: TGTGCCAGCAGACTCCCCCTGGAGGTGGGTGAGCAGTTCTTC
D: .
size: .
J: TRBJ2-1
V: TRBV2

CDR3: CASSLNSPYEQYF
DNA: TGTGCCAGCAGCTTAAACAGTCCCTACGAGCAGTACTTC
D: .
size: .
J: TRBJ2-7
V: TRBV11-2

CDR3: CASLGTSENTGELFF
DNA: TGCGCCAGTCTCGGGACTAGCGAGAACACCGGGGAGCTGTTTTTT
D: TRBD2
size: .
J: TRBJ2-2
V: TRBV5-1

CDR3: CASNSPPSNEQFF
DNA: TGTGCCAGCAACTCACCGCCGTCAAATGAGCAGTTCTTC
D: .
size: many
J: TRBJ2-1
V: TRBV11-3

CDR3: CASSLGESDTQYF
DNA: TGCGCCAGCAGCTTGGGAGAGTCAGATACGCAGTATTTT
D: .
size: .
J: TRBJ2-3
V: TRBV5-1

CDR3: CAWSRGRTPAGANVLTF
DNA: TGTGCCTGGAGCCGAGGACGGACCCCAGCGGGGGCCAACGTCCTGACTTTC
D: .
size: few
J: TRBJ2-6
V: TRBV30

CDR3: CASSLERGLLAFF
DNA: TGTGCCAGCAGCTTAGAAAGGGGGCTGCTAGCTTTCTTT
D: TRBD1
size: .
J: TRBJ1-1
V: TRBV11-2

CDR3: CSAHSGRGIDEQYF
DNA: TGCAGTGCCCATAGCGGGAGGGGCATCGACGAGCAGTACTTC
D: TRBD2
size: few
J: TRBJ2-7
V: TRBV20-1